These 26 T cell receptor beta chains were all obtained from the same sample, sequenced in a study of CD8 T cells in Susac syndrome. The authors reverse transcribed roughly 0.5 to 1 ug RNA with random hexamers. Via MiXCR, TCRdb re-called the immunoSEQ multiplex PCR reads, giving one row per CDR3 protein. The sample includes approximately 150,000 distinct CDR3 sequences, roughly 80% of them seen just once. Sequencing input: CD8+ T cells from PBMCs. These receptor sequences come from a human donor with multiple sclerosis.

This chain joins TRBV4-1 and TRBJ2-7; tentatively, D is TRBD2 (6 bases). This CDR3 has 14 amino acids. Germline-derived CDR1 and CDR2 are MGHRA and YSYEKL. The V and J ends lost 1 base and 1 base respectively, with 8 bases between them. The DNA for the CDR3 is TGCGCCAGCAGCCAAGGACGGGAGTCCTACGAGCAGTACTTC. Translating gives CASSQGRESYEQYF.

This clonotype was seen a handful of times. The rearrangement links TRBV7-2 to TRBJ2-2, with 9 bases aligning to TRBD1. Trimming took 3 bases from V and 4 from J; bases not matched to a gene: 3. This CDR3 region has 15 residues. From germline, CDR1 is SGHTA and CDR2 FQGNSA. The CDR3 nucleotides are TGTGCCAGCAGCTTGGGGACAGGGAGCACCGGGGAGCTGTTTTTT. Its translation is CASSLGTGSTGELFF.

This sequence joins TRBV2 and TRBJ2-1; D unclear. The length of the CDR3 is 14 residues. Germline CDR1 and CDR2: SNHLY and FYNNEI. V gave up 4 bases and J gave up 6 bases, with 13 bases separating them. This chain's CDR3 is CASSGVQEANEQFF. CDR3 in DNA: TGTGCCAGCAGTGGGGTGCAAGAGGCCAATGAGCAGTTCTTC.

The CDR3 coding sequence is TGTGCCAGCAGTTTGGGCGGGGCGGGAGGACAAGAGACCCAGTACTTC. This sequence encodes CASSLGGAGGQETQYF. The V call is TRBV28, the J call TRBJ2-5; 8 nucleotides line up with TRBD2. This CDR3 region has 16 residues. The V segment lost 3 bases and the J segment 2 bases; nucleotides outside the gene matches: 8. Germline CDR1 and CDR2: MDHEN and SYDVKM.

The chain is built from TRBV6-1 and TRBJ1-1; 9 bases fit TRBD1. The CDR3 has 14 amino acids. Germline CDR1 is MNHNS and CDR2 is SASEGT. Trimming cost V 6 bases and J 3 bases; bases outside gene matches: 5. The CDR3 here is CASSTQGAYTEAFF. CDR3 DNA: TGTGCCAGCAGCACACAGGGGGCCTACACTGAAGCTTTCTTT.

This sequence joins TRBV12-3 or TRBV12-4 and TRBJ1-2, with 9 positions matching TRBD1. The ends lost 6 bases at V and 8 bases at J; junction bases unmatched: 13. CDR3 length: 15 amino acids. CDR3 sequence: CASSTPKTGGAGYTF. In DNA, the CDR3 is TGTGCCAGCAGCACACCTAAGACAGGGGGAGCGGGCTACACCTTC.

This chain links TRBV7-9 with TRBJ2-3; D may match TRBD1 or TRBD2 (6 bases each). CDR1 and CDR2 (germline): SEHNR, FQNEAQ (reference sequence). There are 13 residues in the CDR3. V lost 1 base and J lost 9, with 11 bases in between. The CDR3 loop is CASSLDQGRTQYF. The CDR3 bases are TGTGCCAGCAGCTTAGATCAGGGGAGGACGCAGTATTTT. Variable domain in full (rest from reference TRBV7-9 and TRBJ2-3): DTGVSQNPRHKITKRGQNVTFRCDPISEHNRLYWYRQTLGQGPEFLTYFQNEAQLEKSRLLSDRFSAERPKGSFSTLEIQRTEQGDSAMYLCASSLDQGRTQYFGPGTRLTVL.

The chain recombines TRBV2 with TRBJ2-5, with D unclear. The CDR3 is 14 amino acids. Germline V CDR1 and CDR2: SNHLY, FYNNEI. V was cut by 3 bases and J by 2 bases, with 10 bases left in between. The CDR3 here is CASSENSPQETQYF. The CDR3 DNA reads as TGTGCCAGCAGTGAGAACAGTCCACAAGAGACCCAGTACTTC.

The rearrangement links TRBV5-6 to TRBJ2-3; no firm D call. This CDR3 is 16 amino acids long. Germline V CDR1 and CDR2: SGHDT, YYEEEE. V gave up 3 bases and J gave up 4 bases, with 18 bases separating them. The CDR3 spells CASSSDEPDHADTQYF. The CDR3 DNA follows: TGTGCCAGCAGCTCGGACGAACCTGACCATGCAGATACGCAGTATTTT.

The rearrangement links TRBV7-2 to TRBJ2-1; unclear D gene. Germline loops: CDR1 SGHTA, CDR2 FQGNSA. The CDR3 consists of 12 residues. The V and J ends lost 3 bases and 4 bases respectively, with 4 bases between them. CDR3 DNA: TGTGCCAGCAGCTTTTTATACAATGAGCAGTTCTTC. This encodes CASSFLYNEQFF.

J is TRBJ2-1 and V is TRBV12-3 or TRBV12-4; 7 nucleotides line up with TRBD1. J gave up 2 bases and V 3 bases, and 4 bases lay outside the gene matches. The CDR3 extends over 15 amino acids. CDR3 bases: TGTGCCAGCAGTTTCTGGCAGGGGGCCTACAATGAGCAGTTCTTC. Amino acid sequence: CASSFWQGAYNEQFF.

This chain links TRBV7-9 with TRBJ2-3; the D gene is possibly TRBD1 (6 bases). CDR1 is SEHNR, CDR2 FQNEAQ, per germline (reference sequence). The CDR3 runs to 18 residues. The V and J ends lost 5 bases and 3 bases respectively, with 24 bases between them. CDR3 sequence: CASSPRFKGERRTDTQYF. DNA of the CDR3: TGTGCCAGCAGCCCGAGGTTTAAGGGGGAGAGGAGGACAGATACGCAGTATTTT.

The CDR3 protein is CSAPKQIDDRRLNTEAFF. The DNA for the CDR3 is TGCAGTGCACCTAAGCAGATCGACGACCGTCGATTGAACACTGAAGCTTTCTTT. The J gene is TRBJ1-1, the V gene TRBV20-1; D is unresolved. Germline assignment: CDR1 DFQATT and CDR2 SNEGSKA (reference sequence). The CDR3 runs to 18 residues. V lost 6 bases and J 0 bases, leaving 26 bases between the germline ends.

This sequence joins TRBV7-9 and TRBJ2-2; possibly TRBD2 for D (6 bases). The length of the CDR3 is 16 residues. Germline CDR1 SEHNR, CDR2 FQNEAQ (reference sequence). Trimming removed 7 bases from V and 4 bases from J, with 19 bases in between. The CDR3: CASTRKGGVGTGELFF. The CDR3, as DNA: TGTGCCAGCACACGAAAAGGAGGGGTAGGCACCGGGGAGCTGTTTTTT.

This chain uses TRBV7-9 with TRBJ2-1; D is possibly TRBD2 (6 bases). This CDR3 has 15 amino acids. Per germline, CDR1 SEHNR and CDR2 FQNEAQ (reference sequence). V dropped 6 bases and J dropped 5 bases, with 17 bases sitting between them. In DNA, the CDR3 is TGTGCCAGCAGGGAAGGGCGGGACCCGGACAATGAGCAGTTCTTC. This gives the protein CASREGRDPDNEQFF.

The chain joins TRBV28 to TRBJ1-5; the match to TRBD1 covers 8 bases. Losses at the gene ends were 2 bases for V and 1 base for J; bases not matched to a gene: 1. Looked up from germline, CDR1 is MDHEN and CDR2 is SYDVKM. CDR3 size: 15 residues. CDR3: CASSLDRGSNQPQHF. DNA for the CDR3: TGTGCCAGCAGTTTAGACAGGGGAAGCAATCAGCCCCAGCATTTT.

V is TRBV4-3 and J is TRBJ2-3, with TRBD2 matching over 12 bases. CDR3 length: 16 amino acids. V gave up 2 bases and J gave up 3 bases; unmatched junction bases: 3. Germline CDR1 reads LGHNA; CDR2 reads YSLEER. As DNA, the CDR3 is TGCGCCAGCAGCCAAAGAACTAGCGGGAGGACAGATACGCAGTATTTT. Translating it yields CASSQRTSGRTDTQYF.

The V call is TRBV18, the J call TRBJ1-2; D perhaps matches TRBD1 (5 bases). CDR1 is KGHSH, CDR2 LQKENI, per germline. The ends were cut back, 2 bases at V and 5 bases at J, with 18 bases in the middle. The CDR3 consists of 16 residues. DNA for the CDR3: TGTGCCAGCTCACCAGAGGCAGGGAACCCTCTTTATGGCTACACCTTC. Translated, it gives CASSPEAGNPLYGYTF.

Here the CDR3 reads CASPMRGREVTGELFF. The CDR3, as DNA: TGTGCCAGCCCCATGAGAGGCAGGGAAGTGACCGGGGAGCTGTTTTTT. The chain has TRBV7-8 and TRBJ2-2; tentative D call: TRBD1 (5 bases). V was clipped by 8 bases and J by 5 bases, with 21 bases between them. Looked up from germline, CDR1 is SGHVS and CDR2 is FQNEAQ. This CDR3 region has 16 residues.

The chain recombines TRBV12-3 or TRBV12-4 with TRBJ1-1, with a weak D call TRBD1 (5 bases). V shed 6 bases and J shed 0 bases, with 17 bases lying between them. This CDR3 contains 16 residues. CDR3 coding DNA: TGTGCCAGCAGATACTCAGGGAACCATTTGAACACTGAAGCTTTCTTT. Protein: CASRYSGNHLNTEAFF.

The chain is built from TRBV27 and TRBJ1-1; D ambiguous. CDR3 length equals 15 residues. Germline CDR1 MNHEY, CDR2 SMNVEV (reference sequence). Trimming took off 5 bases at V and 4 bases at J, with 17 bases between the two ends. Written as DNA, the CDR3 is TGTGCCAGCAGTCCGCTACACTCTCGGAGCACTGAAGCTTTCTTT. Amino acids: CASSPLHSRSTEAFF.

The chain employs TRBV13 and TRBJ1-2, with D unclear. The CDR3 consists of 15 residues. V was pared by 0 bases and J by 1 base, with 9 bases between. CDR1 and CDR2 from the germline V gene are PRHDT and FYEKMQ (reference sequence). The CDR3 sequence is CASSLGRALNYGYTF. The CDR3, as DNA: TGTGCCAGCAGCTTAGGTCGGGCGCTTAACTATGGCTACACCTTC.

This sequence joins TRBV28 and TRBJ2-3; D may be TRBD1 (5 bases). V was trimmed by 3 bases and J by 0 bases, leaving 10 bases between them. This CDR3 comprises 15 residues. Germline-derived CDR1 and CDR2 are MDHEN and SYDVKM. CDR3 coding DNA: TGTGCCAGCAGTTTGAGGACAACTAGCACAGATACGCAGTATTTT. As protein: CASSLRTTSTDTQYF.

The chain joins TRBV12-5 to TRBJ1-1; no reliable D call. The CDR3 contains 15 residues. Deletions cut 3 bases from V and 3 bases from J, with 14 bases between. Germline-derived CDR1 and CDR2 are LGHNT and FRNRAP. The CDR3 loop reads CASGFPPGLDTEAFF. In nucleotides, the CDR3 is TGTGCTAGTGGTTTCCCGCCCGGTCTGGACACTGAAGCTTTCTTT.

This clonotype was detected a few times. CDR3: CASSFPAAASYNEQFF. Here the CDR3 DNA reads TGTGCCAGCAGCTTCCCGGCCGCGGCATCCTACAATGAGCAGTTCTTC. The rearrangement uses TRBV7-2 and TRBJ2-1, with no clear D. Germline CDR1 reads SGHTA; CDR2 reads FQGNSA. The CDR3 has 16 residues. The V and J ends lost 3 bases and 1 base respectively, with 13 bases between them.

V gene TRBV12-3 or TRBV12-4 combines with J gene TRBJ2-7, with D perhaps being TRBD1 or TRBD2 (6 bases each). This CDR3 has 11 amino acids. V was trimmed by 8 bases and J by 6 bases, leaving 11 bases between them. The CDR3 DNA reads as TGTGCCAGCGGCTCGGGGGCCGAGCAGTACGTC. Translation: CASGSGAEQYV.